This T cell receptor beta chain was sequenced in a study of blood T cell repertoires in COVID-19 (dated by TCRdb to 2020 to 2021). A note on the overall study: Samples from collaborators originated in the United States, Italy and Spain and spanned both the acute and convalescent phases of COVID-19. The prospective study material was composed of cDNA or gDNA derived from T cells, B-cell-depleted T cells, or PBMCs. Deeply sampled blood TCRbeta repertoires from subjects exposed to, actively infected with, or recovered from COVID-19 were included in the dataset. A freely available public database, intended as a resource for researchers studying the immune response to SARS-CoV-2, is where the repertoires were released. The samples were drawn from the first 160 participants of the ongoing ImmuneRACE study and from 1,200 or so subjects provided by 6 global collaborators. A de-identified subject ID, COVID-19 status, age in years and sex were almost always included in the sample metadata. Where available, HLA class I and class II types were taken from metadata supplied by the sample provider and were not determined by assay-based typing.

The immunoSEQ Assay, a bias-controlled multiplex PCR, was used to amplify TCRbeta CDR3 regions from genomic DNA. On the study's bioinformatics: Nucleated cell counts per sample were estimated from amplification of reference gene primers within the assay. To quantify the absolute abundance of each unique TCRbeta CDR3 rearrangement, sequence reads were collapsed and filtered. For each sample, productive Simpson clonality was calculated by taking the square root of Simpson's diversity index across productive rearrangements. Entries here come from immuneACCESS through TCRdb and include only in-frame sequences with V and J called. Some clones fail to appear in such tables; in the studies checked, an unresolved V gene covers under half of the shortfall, and the cause of the remainder is unknown. V, J and clone size are those of that table, while D and trimming were read from the DNA. This sample has around 260,000 clones in its table, and about 86% of those were observed once. The ten largest clones add up to 3.5% to 5% of the sample.

Details on this clone: What antigen it recognizes has not been identified. Relative to the germline gene, one junction end is altered; a read error may explain this.

Participants in the prospective study were enrolled through a virtual design, were aged about 18 to 89 years, and lived in approximately 24 United States geographic areas. In the prospective study, cohorts were assigned on the basis of participant-reported clinical history obtained from a screening survey and a study questionnaire. In the prospective study, mobile phlebotomists collected whole blood, serum and a nasopharyngeal or oropharyngeal swab from each participant. Prospective study participants could optionally give additional blood draws and questionnaires over an approximately 2-month period. Prospective study blood samples were shipped either frozen or at room temperature before DNA extraction. The germline V gene (reference sequence) specifies SGHKS as CDR1 and YYEKEE as CDR2. From its cysteine to its phenylalanine, the CDR3 spans 11 amino acids. Only the CDR3 part of the read is kept: 33 bases, read in frame from the first base.

Study-level results and caveats: The quantity of clinical and demographic metadata differed by source and by participant and was supplied without curation.

Here the chain combines TRBV5-5 and TRBJ2-5; TRBD2 lines up with 10 middle nucleotides. Sequenced material: PBMCs or T cells enriched from blood (not recorded which). This receptor was taken from a man aged 25-45 years with acute COVID-19. The nucleotide sequence reads as follows: TGTGCCAGCAGCCAAGGACTAGCGGCGAACTTC. Its protein is CASSQGLAANF.